This TCR beta chain comes out of a study of graft-versus-host responses after intestinal transplantation. Intraepithelial and lamina propria lymphocytes were isolated from graft specimens. Assay used: immunoSEQ multiplex PCR; TCRdb lists only in-frame clones, some missing. The data contain 60,000 to 75,000 clones, 75% to 90% of them singletons. V lost 6 bases and J lost 3; bases outside the gene matches: 5. The germline gives CDR1 SNHLY, CDR2 FYNNEI. This CDR3 has 14 amino acids. The clonotype was recovered from a human patient who received an intestinal transplant, so some T cells may come from the graft donor. The chain uses TRBV2 and TRBJ2-1; the match to TRBD1 covers 7 bases. The sample was ileum tissue, taken around 350 days after transplant. The CDR3 DNA sequence: TGTGCCAGCAGAAGACAGGGTAACTACAATGAGCAGTTCTTC. It specifies CASRRQGNYNEQFF.